These 13 T cell receptor beta chains share one sample of origin, sequenced in a study of molecular identifiers for immune sequencing clone quantification. TCRdb passed the PCR reads through MiXCR, listing each CDR3 protein once. Counted here are nearly 650,000 distinct CDR3 sequences, over 25% occurring once; the ten biggest clones make up 0.7% to 0.95%. Sequenced sample: naive CD8+ T cells from blood, with Jurkat cell RNA spiked in. Stated subset: FACS-sorted CD8+CD4-CCR7+CD45RA+ naive T cells. The receptors come from a human donor in good health. Some libraries in this study had Jurkat cell RNA spiked in.

A few counts support this clonotype. A read error may be the cause here, since a much bigger clone is one base away. V is TRBV28 and J is TRBJ2-7, with D possibly TRBD1 on 7 matching bases. This CDR3 has 14 amino acids. Germline V gene lookup returns CDR1 MDHEN and CDR2 SYDVKM. The CDR3, as DNA: TGTGCCAGCAGTACGCGGGACAGTTCCTACGAGCAGTGCTTC. Its protein product is CASSTRDSSYEQCF.

As for this clonotype: A junction boundary mismatches the germline segment, possibly from a read error. The chain recombines TRBV11-2 with TRBJ2-3; D gene uncertain. This CDR3 has 13 residues. The germline V gene has CDR1 SGHAT and CDR2 FQNNGV. CDR3 protein: CTSSSIRTDTQYF. DNA of the CDR3: TGTACCAGCAGCTCGATCCGCACAGATACGCAGTATTTT.

This clonotype was observed many times. The CDR3 DNA is TGTGCCAGCAGAAGGGAGTACACCGGGGAGCTGTTTTTT. Protein: CASRREYTGELFF. The chain recombines TRBV7-9 with TRBJ2-2; D is possibly TRBD2 (5 bases). The CDR3 loop spans 13 amino acids. The germline V and J ends were trimmed by 6 bases and 3 bases, with 8 bases remaining between them. Germline V gene lookup returns CDR1 SEHNR and CDR2 FQNEAQ (reference sequence).

V usage is TRBV30 and J usage is TRBJ1-1; no clear D gene. The V gene lost 0 bases and the J gene lost 0 bases, with 8 bases spanning the gap. Germline CDR1 GTSNPN, CDR2 SVGIG (reference sequence). The CDR3 spans 14 residues. The CDR3 loop reads CAWSVGVLNTEAFF. As DNA, the CDR3 is TGTGCCTGGAGTGTCGGGGTGCTGAACACTGAAGCTTTCTTT.

This clonotype came up a few times. This may stem from a read error, because a much larger clone lies one nucleotide away. The chain recombines TRBV2 with TRBJ2-3; D is unresolved. Per germline, CDR1 SNHLY and CDR2 FYNNEI. The CDR3 sequence is 13 residues long. The CDR3 coding sequence is TGTACCAGCTCTGATAGGAACACAGATACGCAGTATTTT. Its protein product is CTSSDRNTDTQYF.

This clonotype was recorded at least ten times. CDR3 residues: CASSLRLTETQYF. The CDR3 DNA reads as TGTGCCAGCAGTTTACGGCTAACAGAGACCCAGTACTTC. V is TRBV28 and J is TRBJ2-5, with D hard to call. Germline CDR1 is MDHEN and CDR2 is SYDVKM. This CDR3 has 13 residues. V was shortened by 2 bases and J by 4 bases, with 8 bases between the two germline ends.

In its sample, this clonotype was seen a few times. A much larger clone differs from this one at a single base, so this may be a read error. This chain joins TRBV28 and TRBJ2-7; TRBD1 or TRBD2 may be the D gene (5 bases each). CDR1 is MDHEN, CDR2 SYDVKM, per germline. The CDR3 has 15 residues. The ends were cut back, 6 bases at V and 2 bases at J, with 17 bases in the middle. In DNA form, the CDR3 reads TGTGCCAGCAGCTTTTCCGGGGCAGTCACCTACGAGCAGTACTTC. This encodes CASSFSGAVTYEQYF.

This clonotype was observed many times. The rearrangement links TRBV12-3 or TRBV12-4 to TRBJ1-6; D is unresolved. The CDR3 spans 14 residues. V dropped 0 bases and J dropped 5 bases, with 5 bases sitting between them. DNA for the CDR3: TGTGCCAGCAGTTTAGCAGGGAATAATTCACCCCTCCACTTT. Protein sequence: CASSLAGNNSPLHF.

This clonotype was recorded at least ten times. The chain couples TRBV24-1 to TRBJ2-2, with D possibly being TRBD1 (6 bases). The germline V gene has CDR1 KGHDR and CDR2 SFDVKD. Between the trimmed V and J ends, which lost 2 bases and 0 bases, there was a span of 9 bases. This CDR3 is built from 16 residues. CDR3 sequence reads: CATSDYNRANTGELFF. For the CDR3, the DNA is TGTGCCACCAGTGATTACAACAGGGCGAACACCGGGGAGCTGTTTTTT.

Note on this clonotype: One junction end does not reproduce the germline sequence, and a read error may be involved. CDR3 DNA sequence: TGTGCCGGCAGATTAAGCCTAGCCCTATACGAGCAGTACTTC. This sequence encodes CAGRLSLALYEQYF. V is TRBV27 and J is TRBJ2-7; D perhaps matches TRBD2 (5 bases). This CDR3 is built from 14 residues. Germline CDR1 MNHEY, CDR2 SMNVEV (reference sequence).

This clonotype was seen at least ten times. The rearrangement uses TRBV28 and TRBJ1-2; 9 bases line up with TRBD1. The trim removed 2 bases at V and 0 bases at J, leaving 10 bases unmatched. The CDR3 totals 18 residues. The germline V gene encodes CDR1 MDHEN and CDR2 SYDVKM. CDR3 region: CASSLRTGVFDTNYGYTF. The DNA for the CDR3 is TGTGCCAGCAGTTTACGGACAGGGGTTTTCGACACTAACTATGGCTACACCTTC.

This clonotype showed up just a few times. The chain employs TRBV5-4 and TRBJ2-5; 9 bases map to TRBD1. V trimming: 4 bases; J trimming: 5 bases; junction bases outside the gene matches: 12. Germline CDR1 SGHNT, CDR2 YYREEE (reference sequence). The CDR3 spans 16 residues. CDR3 amino acids: CASSLIGTGSRETQYF. As DNA, the CDR3 is TGTGCCAGCAGCCTCATAGGGACAGGGTCCCGGGAGACCCAGTACTTC.

The V gene is TRBV12-3 or TRBV12-4, the J gene TRBJ2-7; no reliable D call. There are 14 residues in the CDR3. With 5 bases removed from V and 0 bases from J, the gap between germline ends came to 11 bases. The CDR3: CASSPHMSSYEQYF. The CDR3 coding sequence is TGTGCCAGCAGTCCCCATATGAGCTCCTACGAGCAGTACTTC.